This is a list of T cell receptor beta chains from one sample in a study of T cell responses to AZD1222 COVID-19 vaccine. Repertoires were generated with immunoSEQ multiplex PCR, while TCRdb's copy carries only in-frame clones and drops some. The sample yields 90,000 to 150,000 clones, 87% seen once. Specimen: peripheral blood, collected 28 days after the second AZD1222 dose. The source of these receptors is an adult who received the AZD1222 COVID-19 vaccine. Both conserved end residues are part of each CDR3. Each record gives: J gene, clone size, V gene, D gene, CDR3 DNA, CDR3 protein. The D gene is left open where the match is weak. Not every row has a clone size; where given, it reads once, few, many or a size class.

>TRBJ2-7|.|TRBV24-1|TRBD2
TGTGCCACCAGTGTCGCCCGGGGAGGGCCGAGAGAGCAGTACTTC
CATSVARGGPREQYF
>TRBJ2-7|.|TRBV14|TRBD1
TGTGCCAGCAGCTTTCCGGGACAGGGGGAGCAGTACTTC
CASSFPGQGEQYF
>TRBJ1-4|.|TRBV2|.
TGTGCCAGCAGTGACTCCCTTTCGGGAGGGAAACTGTTTTTT
CASSDSLSGGKLFF
>TRBJ2-7|.|TRBV27|.
TGTGCCAGCAGTTTGGGAGCGGGCCTCTCCTACGAGCAGTACTTC
CASSLGAGLSYEQYF
>TRBJ2-1|.|TRBV7-9|.
TGTGCCAGCAGCTGGGGTCGGGGAAACAATGAGCAGTTCTTC
CASSWGRGNNEQFF
>TRBJ1-2|.|TRBV28|.
TGTGCCAGCAGTTTAGGGCAGAACTATGGCTACACCTTC
CASSLGQNYGYTF
>TRBJ1-1|.|TRBV2|.
TGTGCCAGCAAGTTGAGGGGCACTGAAGCTTTCTTT
CASKLRGTEAFF
>TRBJ1-5|.|TRBV11-2|TRBD1
TGTGCCAGCAGCTTATCGGGACAGGGTCATCAGCCCCAGCATTTT
CASSLSGQGHQPQHF
>TRBJ1-5|.|TRBV6-5|.
TGTGCCTCTTGGGGGTACGGGATAGGCAATCAGCCCCAGCATTTT
CASWGYGIGNQPQHF
>TRBJ2-7|.|TRBV7-9|TRBD1
TGTGCCAGCAGCTTAGCCGGGACAGGTACCTACGAGCAGTACTTC
CASSLAGTGTYEQYF
>TRBJ2-3|.|TRBV7-2|TRBD2
TGTGCCAGCAGCTCCAGCCTGGGACTAGCGGGGACCACAGATACGCAGTATTTT
CASSSSLGLAGTTDTQYF
>TRBJ1-5|.|TRBV19|.
TGTGCCAGTAGTAGAGGTCGGGGGATTAGCAATCAGCCCCAGCATTTT
CASSRGRGISNQPQHF
>TRBJ2-1|.|TRBV6-5|TRBD2
TGTGCCAGCAGTTACTCCGGGACTAGCGGGGGTAATGAGCAGTTCTTC
CASSYSGTSGGNEQFF
>TRBJ2-5|.|TRBV5-4|TRBD2
TGTGCCAGCAGCCGCCCGGGACTACAAGAGACCCAGTACTTC
CASSRPGLQETQYF
>TRBJ1-1|.|TRBV11-2|TRBD1
TGTGCCAGCAGCTTAGGGACAGGGAGCACTGAAGCTTTCTTT
CASSLGTGSTEAFF
>TRBJ1-2|.|TRBV2|TRBD1
TGTGCCAGCAGTCCCAGGACAGGGAGCAGTGGCTACACCTTC
CASSPRTGSSGYTF
>TRBJ1-1|.|TRBV19|.
TGTGCCAGTAGTCTCACCAGGGAGCGCGGGACTGAAGCTTTCTTT
CASSLTRERGTEAFF
>TRBJ1-1|.|TRBV24-1|TRBD1
TGTGCCACCAGTGATTCGACAGGGCCTCACCCCGAAGCTTTCTTT
CATSDSTGPHPEAFF
>TRBJ1-1|.|TRBV7-9|.
TGTGCCAGCAGCCGCGAGGGGGACACTGAAGCTTTCTTT
CASSREGDTEAFF
>TRBJ1-5|.|TRBV10-1|.
TGCGCCAGCAGGGTACAGGGAGGGAAGGGCTACAATCAGCCCCAGCATTTT
CASRVQGGKGYNQPQHF
>TRBJ1-2|.|TRBV5-4|.
TGTGCCAGCAAATGGTCAGGGGTTAACTATGGCTACACCTTC
CASKWSGVNYGYTF
>TRBJ1-4|.|TRBV28|TRBD1
TGTGCCAGCAGTCCTTCGGACAGGGGGCGAGAAAAACTGTTTTTT
CASSPSDRGREKLFF
>TRBJ2-4|once|TRBV6-5|.
TGTGCCAGCAGAGTCACAGTAGCCAAAAACATTCAGTACTTC
CASRVTVAKNIQYF
>TRBJ1-5|.|TRBV6-6|.
TGTGCCAGCAGTTACTCCGACGGGTATCAGCCCCAGCATTTT
CASSYSDGYQPQHF
>TRBJ2-1|.|TRBV7-3|TRBD2
TGTGCCAGCAGCCTGGGACTAGCCGAATACAATGAGCAGTTCTTC
CASSLGLAEYNEQFF
>TRBJ1-4|.|TRBV5-1|.
TGCGCCAGCAGCCTGCAGGGAGGGGATGAAAAACTGTTTTTT
CASSLQGGDEKLFF
>TRBJ1-2|once|TRBV4-2|.
TGTGCCAGCAGCCAAAGGGGGTACTATGGCTACACCTTC
CASSQRGYYGYTF
>TRBJ1-3|.|TRBV19|TRBD1
TGTGCCAGTAGCCGGGACAGGGTTGGCACCATATATTTT
CASSRDRVGTIYF
>TRBJ1-4|.|TRBV6-6|.
TGTGCCAGCAGTTACGAGACAGATAATGAAAAACTGTTTTTT
CASSYETDNEKLFF
>TRBJ1-5|many|TRBV4-2|TRBD1
TGTGCCAGCAGCCAAGAGACAGGGGTTAACAATCAGCCCCAGCATTTT
CASSQETGVNNQPQHF
>TRBJ2-2|once|TRBV7-3|.
TGTGCCAGCAGCTTACAGTATGGGGGTAGCACCGGGGAGCTGTTTTTT
CASSLQYGGSTGELFF